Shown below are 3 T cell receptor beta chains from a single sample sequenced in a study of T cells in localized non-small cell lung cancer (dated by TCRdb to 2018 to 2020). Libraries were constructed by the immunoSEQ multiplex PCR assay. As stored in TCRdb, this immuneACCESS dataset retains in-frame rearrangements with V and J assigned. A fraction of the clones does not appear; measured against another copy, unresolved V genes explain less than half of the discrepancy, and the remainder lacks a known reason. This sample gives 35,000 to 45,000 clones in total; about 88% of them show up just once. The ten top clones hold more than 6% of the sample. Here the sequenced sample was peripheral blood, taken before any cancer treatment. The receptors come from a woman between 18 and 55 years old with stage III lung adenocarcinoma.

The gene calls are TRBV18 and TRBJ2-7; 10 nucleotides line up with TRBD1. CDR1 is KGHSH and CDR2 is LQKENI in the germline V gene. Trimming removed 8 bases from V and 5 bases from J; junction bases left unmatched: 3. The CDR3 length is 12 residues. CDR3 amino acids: CASLGQGNEQYF. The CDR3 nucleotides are TGTGCCAGCCTGGGACAGGGGAACGAGCAGTACTTC.

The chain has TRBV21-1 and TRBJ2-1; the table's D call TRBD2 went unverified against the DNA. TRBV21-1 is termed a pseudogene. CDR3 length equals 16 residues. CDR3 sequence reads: CASSECRFKRHNEQFF. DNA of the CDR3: TGTGCCAGCTCCGAATGCCGATTTAAGCGGCACAATGAGCAGTTCTTC.

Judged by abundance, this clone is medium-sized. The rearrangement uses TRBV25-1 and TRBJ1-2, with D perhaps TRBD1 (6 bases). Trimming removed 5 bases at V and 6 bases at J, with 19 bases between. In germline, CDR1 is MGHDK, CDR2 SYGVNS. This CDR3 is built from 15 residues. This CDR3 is CASSPGTPEGNGYTF. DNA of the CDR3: TGTGCCAGCAGTCCCGGGACACCGGAGGGGAATGGCTACACCTTC.